This T cell receptor beta chain was documented in a study of cytomegalovirus exposure and HLA in healthy donors. Overall study findings and caveats: V- and J-gene trimming of TCR beta was linked (in a later analysis) to a missense DCLRE1C variant. Altogether, more than 150 TCR beta chains were recorded as cytomegalovirus-associated. Earlier analysis looked at TCR beta V segments, and most were productive about 87% or about 30% of the time. CMV serostatus was the only recorded immune exposure for donors.

As to this clone: Its antigen is unknown.

A multiplex PCR was run with 60 Vbeta primers and 13 Jbeta primers. Clones were sequenced by immunoSEQ multiplex PCR, and TCRdb holds only the in-frame ones, with some missing. The sample lists about 100,000 clones, about a tenth occurring once. Sequencing was performed on PBMCs. This TCR was recovered from a man in his forties or fifties in good health and CMV-seropositive.

CDR3 nucleotide sequence: TGTGCCAGCAGTTTATTAGGGACTAGTGAGACCCAGTACTTC. Translated: CASSLLGTSETQYF. The chain is built from TRBV27 and TRBJ2-5; the match to TRBD2 covers 8 bases. Germline CDR1 is MNHEY and CDR2 is SMNVEV (reference sequence). The CDR3 has 14 residues. Unmatched junction bases numbered 3, after V lost 1 base and J lost 5 bases.